A selection of T cell receptor beta chains follows, all from one sample in a study of cytomegalovirus exposure and HLA in healthy donors. TCRdb keeps only in-frame clones here, not all; method: immunoSEQ multiplex PCR. The sample lists about 170,000 clones, roughly four fifths seen once, with roughly 0.76% in the top ten. Sequencing was done on a sample of PBMCs. The receptors shown here come from a female donor in good health and CMV-seronegative. CDR3s include the opening cysteine and the closing phenylalanine or tryptophan. A D gene is named only where the DNA matches it firmly. A row's size may be missing; if present it is once, few, many or a size class.

>-|-|TRBJ2-3|TRBV7-9
CASSINTGGADTQYF
TGTGCCAGCAGCATTAATACGGGGGGCGCAGATACGCAGTATTTT
>-|-|TRBJ2-1|TRBV7-2
CASSLGGQGGVVQFF
TGTGCCAGCAGCTTAGGGGGGCAGGGGGGAGTTGTGCAGTTCTTC
>few|TRBD2|TRBJ2-3|TRBV27
CASSPGGAGGPDTQYF
TGTGCCAGCAGTCCCGGCGGGGCGGGGGGGCCAGATACGCAGTATTTT
>-|-|TRBJ1-2|TRBV4-3
CASSQAQRSAGYTF
TGCGCCAGCAGCCAAGCTCAACGGTCCGCCGGCTACACCTTC
>-|-|TRBJ1-1|TRBV20-1
CSASSSVAFF
TGCAGTGCTAGTTCTTCCGTGGCTTTCTTT
>-|TRBD1|TRBJ2-5|TRBV6-4
CASSGGQHWQYF
TGTGCCAGCAGTGGGGGACAGCATTGGCAGTACTTC
>-|TRBD1|TRBJ2-1|TRBV19
CASTPPGQGRYEQFF
TGTGCCAGTACCCCACCGGGACAGGGGAGGTATGAGCAGTTCTTC
>-|TRBD2|TRBJ2-1|TRBV11-3
CASSLPGLVNEQFF
TGTGCCAGCAGCCTCCCGGGACTAGTCAATGAGCAGTTCTTC
>-|TRBD1|TRBJ2-7|TRBV18
CASSRDRVGEQYF
TGTGCCAGCTCACGGGACAGGGTTGGGGAGCAGTACTTC
>-|TRBD1|TRBJ1-2|TRBV30
CAWTRQGYYGYTF
TGTGCCTGGACACGACAGGGTTACTATGGCTACACCTTC
>few|-|TRBJ1-4|TRBV18
CASSPILGTGSTNEKLFF
TGTGCCAGCTCACCGATTCTTGGCACAGGGAGTACTAATGAAAAACTGTTTTTT
>-|TRBD2|TRBJ2-3|TRBV9
CASSVARTRAGTQYF
TGTGCCAGCAGCGTAGCGAGGACTAGAGCAGGTACGCAGTATTTT
>-|-|TRBJ1-3|TRBV4-2
CASSQAGVWDTIYF
TGTGCCAGCAGCCAAGCCGGGGTATGGGACACCATATATTTT
>-|-|TRBJ1-2|TRBV5-1
CASSLSFDYGYTF
TGCGCCAGCAGCCTAAGTTTCGACTATGGCTACACCTTC
>-|TRBD2|TRBJ2-2|TRBV9
CASSVGTSGRAVLFF
TGTGCCAGCAGCGTAGGGACTAGCGGGAGGGCCGTGCTGTTTTTT
>-|TRBD1|TRBJ2-7|TRBV23-1
CASTRQGSYEQYF
TGCGCCAGCACCCGACAGGGCTCCTACGAGCAGTACTTC
>-|TRBD1|TRBJ2-1|TRBV4-2
CASSQMGQGRDEQFF
TGTGCCAGCAGCCAAATGGGACAGGGTAGGGATGAGCAGTTCTTC
>-|-|TRBJ2-3|TRBV28
CASSFPGTDTQYF
TGTGCCAGCAGTTTCCCAGGCACAGATACGCAGTATTTT
>-|-|TRBJ1-1|TRBV30
CAWNPGLNTEAFF
TGTGCCTGGAACCCGGGTTTGAACACTGAAGCTTTCTTT
>-|TRBD2|TRBJ2-1|TRBV15
CATSRTSSGSPYNEQFF
TGTGCCACCAGCAGAACCTCTAGCGGGTCGCCCTACAATGAGCAGTTCTTC
>-|TRBD1|TRBJ2-1|TRBV19
CASSTQGAGEQFF
TGTGCCAGTAGTACACAGGGGGCCGGTGAGCAGTTCTTC
>few|TRBD2|TRBJ2-3|TRBV19
CASSLGLAGGDTQYF
TGTGCCAGTAGTCTGGGACTAGCGGGAGGAGATACGCAGTATTTT
>-|TRBD2|TRBJ2-4|TRBV6-4
CASSGTSGRAGAKNIQYF
TGTGCCAGCAGCGGGACTAGCGGGAGGGCCGGAGCCAAAAACATTCAGTACTTC
>-|-|TRBJ2-3|TRBV7-9
CASSPPDGAVSDTQYF
TGTGCCAGCAGCCCGCCCGATGGAGCAGTTTCGGATACGCAGTATTTT
>once|-|TRBJ2-7|TRBV12-2
CASRLTEHDRGNEQYF
TGTGCAAGTCGCCTAACCGAACACGACAGGGGGAACGAGCAGTACTTC
>-|-|TRBJ1-6|TRBV7-9
CASSLGGWGSPLHF
TGTGCCAGCAGCTTAGGAGGGTGGGGTTCACCCCTCCACTTT